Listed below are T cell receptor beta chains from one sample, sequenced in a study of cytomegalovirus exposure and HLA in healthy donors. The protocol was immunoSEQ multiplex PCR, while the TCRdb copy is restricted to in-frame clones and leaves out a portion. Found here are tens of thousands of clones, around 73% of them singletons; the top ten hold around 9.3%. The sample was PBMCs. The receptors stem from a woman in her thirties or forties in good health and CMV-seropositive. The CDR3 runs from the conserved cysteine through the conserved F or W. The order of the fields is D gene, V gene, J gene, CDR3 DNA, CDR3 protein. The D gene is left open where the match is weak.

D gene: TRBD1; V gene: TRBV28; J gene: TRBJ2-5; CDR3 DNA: TGTGCCAGCAGTTCCGGACAGGGGATGACCCAGTACTTC; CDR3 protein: CASSSGQGMTQYF
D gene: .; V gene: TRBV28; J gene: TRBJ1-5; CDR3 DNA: TGTGCCAGCAGTTTCAAGAGATATAGCAATCAGCCCCAGCATTTT; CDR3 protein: CASSFKRYSNQPQHF
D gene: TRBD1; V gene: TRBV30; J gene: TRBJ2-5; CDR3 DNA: TGTGCCTGGGATATGAGGGGGCGAGAGACCCAGTACTTC; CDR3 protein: CAWDMRGRETQYF
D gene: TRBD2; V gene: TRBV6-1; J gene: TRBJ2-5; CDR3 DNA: TGTGCCAGCCGGACTAGCGGGGGGGAGACCCAGTACTTC; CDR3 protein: CASRTSGGETQYF
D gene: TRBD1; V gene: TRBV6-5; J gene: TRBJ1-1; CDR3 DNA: TGTGCCAGCAGGCGGGGACAGCTAGGTGTCACTGAAGCTTTCTTT; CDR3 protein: CASRRGQLGVTEAFF
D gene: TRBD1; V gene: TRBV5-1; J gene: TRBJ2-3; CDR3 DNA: TGCGCCAGCACCCTGGTGGGACAGGGGGCTAGCACAGATACGCAGTATTTT; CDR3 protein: CASTLVGQGASTDTQYF
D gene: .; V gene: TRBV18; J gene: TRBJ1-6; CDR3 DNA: TGTGCCAGCTCTCAAACAGGTTCCGGTAATTCACCCCTCCACTTT; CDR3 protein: CASSQTGSGNSPLHF
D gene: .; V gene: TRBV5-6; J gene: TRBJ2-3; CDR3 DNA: TGTGCCAGCAGCTTGGTGAGGGTAGATACGCAGTATTTT; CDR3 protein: CASSLVRVDTQYF
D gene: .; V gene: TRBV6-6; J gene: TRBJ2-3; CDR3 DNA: TGTGCCAGCAGTTACTCTGGGCCCCAACAGGGTACGCAGTATTTT; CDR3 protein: CASSYSGPQQGTQYF
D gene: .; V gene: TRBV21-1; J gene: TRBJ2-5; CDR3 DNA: TGTGCCCTCGACAAAATAGGCAGGGGGCTTGGGACCCAGTACTTC; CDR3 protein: CALDKIGRGLGTQYF
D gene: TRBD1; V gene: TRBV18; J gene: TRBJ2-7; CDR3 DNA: TGTGCCAGCTCGTCTGGACAGGGGAACACCTACGAGCAGTACTTC; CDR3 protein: CASSSGQGNTYEQYF
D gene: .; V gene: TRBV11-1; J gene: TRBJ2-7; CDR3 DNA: TGTGCCAGCAGTTGGGGCCCTCTTAACTACGAGCAGTACTTC; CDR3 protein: CASSWGPLNYEQYF
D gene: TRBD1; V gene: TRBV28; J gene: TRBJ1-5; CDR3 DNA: TGTGCCAGCAGTCGACAGGGTAGCAATCAGCCCCAGCATTTT; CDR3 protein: CASSRQGSNQPQHF
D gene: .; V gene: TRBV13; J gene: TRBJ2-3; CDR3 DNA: TGTGCCAGCAGCCCAAGGGGAGATACGCAGTATTTT; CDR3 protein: CASSPRGDTQYF
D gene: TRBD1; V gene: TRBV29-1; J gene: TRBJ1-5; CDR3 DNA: TGCAGCGTCGCCGGGACAGGGGGCAATCAGCCCCAGCATTTT; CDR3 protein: CSVAGTGGNQPQHF
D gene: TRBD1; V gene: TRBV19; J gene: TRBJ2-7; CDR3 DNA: TGTGCCACTAGACCGGGGGACAGGGTCTACGAGCAGTACTTC; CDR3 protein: CATRPGDRVYEQYF
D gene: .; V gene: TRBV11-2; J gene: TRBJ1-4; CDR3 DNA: TGTGCCAGCAGCGGGGGCGATGAAAAACTGTTTTTT; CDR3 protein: CASSGGDEKLFF